The rows below give T cell receptor beta chains drawn from one sample of a study of tumor and adjacent non-tumor tissue in lung cancer. TCRdb reprocessed the multiplex PCR reads with MiXCR, giving one entry per CDR3 protein. The sample carries 80,000 to 100,000 distinct CDR3 sequences, 80% recorded once. Sequenced sample: distant non-tumor lung tissue. The source is a man aged 60 to 69 with small cell lung cancer. Both conserved end residues are part of each CDR3. D genes are given only for firm matches. Rows may omit the clone size; those that give it use once, few, many or a size class.

>.|TRBJ2-1|TRBV20-1|12|.
TGCAGTGCTAGTCAAAATTCCTGGGAGCAGTTCTTC
CSASQNSWEQFF
>.|TRBJ1-5|TRBV12-3/TRBV12-4|17|.
TGTGCCAGCACTTTACGGGGGGAGGCTCCTGGAGGGCAGCCCCAGCATTTT
CASTLRGEAPGGQPQHF
>.|TRBJ1-1|TRBV28|14|many
TGTGCCAGCTTTGGGGGGGGGTGGAACACTGAAGCTTTCTTT
CASFGGGWNTEAFF
>.|TRBJ2-3|TRBV29-1|14|.
TGCAGCGTCGAAAACGGGATTGCCCTAGATATGCAGTATTTT
CSVENGIALDMQYF
>.|TRBJ1-2|TRBV6-5|15|.
TGTGCCAGCAGTCCGCAAATTGGGACAATCTATGGCTACACCTTC
CASSPQIGTIYGYTF
>TRBD1|TRBJ1-5|TRBV6-1|14|many
TGTGCCAGCACTCGACAGGGAGTTTATCAGCCCCAGCATTTT
CASTRQGVYQPQHF
>.|TRBJ2-1|TRBV7-9|15|.
TGTGCCACCGGATTCCGAGCGGCGCTTTACAATGAGCAGTTCTTC
CATGFRAALYNEQFF
>.|TRBJ2-3|TRBV5-5|14|.
TGTGCCAGCAGCCCTACAGGGAGAGAGCATATGCAGTATTTT
CASSPTGREHMQYF
>.|TRBJ2-1|TRBV20-1|12|.
TGTAAAGGGGGTAGCTCCTTGGGTGAGAAGTTCTTC
CKGGSSLGEKFF
>.|TRBJ2-2|TRBV29-1|14|few
TGCAGCGTTGTTAGAAGTCTGAACACCGGGGAACTGTTTTTT
CSVVRSLNTGELFF
>.|TRBJ2-1|TRBV11-2|14|.
TGTGTCAGCGGCGTACAGGGTTCCTATAATGAGCAGTTCTTC
CVSGVQGSYNEQFF
>.|TRBJ1-5|TRBV20-1|16|medium-sized
TGCAGTGCCGAGAGGGCAGGATTTAATAGCAATCAGCCCCAGCATTTT
CSAERAGFNSNQPQHF
>.|TRBJ2-5|TRBV9|14|few
TGTGCCAGCAGCGTAGACACTAGTCAAGAGACTCAGTACTTC
CASSVDTSQETQYF
>.|TRBJ2-1|TRBV11-2|13|.
TGTGCCCGCAGCTTACAGGCGGCGTGCCTAAAGATCTTC
CARSLQAACLKIF
>TRBD1|TRBJ2-1|TRBV12-3/TRBV12-4|12|few
TGTGTCAGTAGTCGACAGGGCGGTGAGCAGTTCTTC
CVSSRQGGEQFF
>TRBD1|TRBJ2-2|TRBV6-6|16|few
TGTGTCAGCTCACAGGGGCGAGACCCGAACACCGGGGAGCTGTTTTTT
CVSSQGRDPNTGELFF
>.|TRBJ2-3|TRBV11-2|11|.
TGTGCCATGGGGGGGCCAGATATGCAGTATTTT
CAMGGPDMQYF
>.|TRBJ2-7|TRBV20-1|11|few
TGTAGTCCTTGGTGGGGCGACGAGCAGCACTTC
CSPWWGDEQHF
>.|TRBJ2-3|TRBV11-3|17|.
TGTGCCAGGAGCGGAACAAAGAGCAGTTCCCCCACAGATACGCAGTATTTT
CARSGTKSSSPTDTQYF
>.|TRBJ1-1|TRBV10-3|14|.
TGTGCCATCAGTGAGTGGTCCGGTGGCACTGAAGCTTCCTTT
CAISEWSGGTEASF
>TRBD2|TRBJ2-3|TRBV7-8|16|.
TGTGCCAGCAGCCCCCCTTGGCGGGAGGGCTCAAATACGCAGTATTTT
CASSPPWREGSNTQYF
>.|TRBJ2-1|TRBV11-2|14|.
TGTGCCGGCAGCTTACAGGGTTCCTATAGTGAGCAGTTCTTC
CAGSLQGSYSEQFF
>.|TRBJ1-4|TRBV5-5|16|.
TGTACCAGCAGCTGGGGCCTCCGACGGACTAATGAAAGACTGTTTTTT
CTSSWGLRRTNERLFF
>TRBD2|TRBJ2-1|TRBV5-6|15|.
TGTGCCAACAGCTTGAGCGGGAGGGCCTCCAATGAACAGTTCTTC
CANSLSGRASNEQFF
>.|TRBJ2-1|TRBV11-2|14|.
TGTGCCTGCCAGAAACGGCAGGGCGGCAATGGGCAGTTCTTC
CACQKRQGGNGQFF
>.|TRBJ2-1|TRBV6-1|13|.
TGTGCCAGTAGTGAGGACAGTTACGATGAGCAGTTCTTC
CASSEDSYDEQFF
>TRBD2|TRBJ2-5|TRBV6-5|16|once
TGTGCCGGCAGTTCGGGGCGGCGGGAGGGTCAAGAGACCCAGTACTTC
CAGSSGRREGQETQYF
>.|TRBJ1-6|TRBV7-8|15|.
TGTGCCAGCAGCCAATCCGGAACTGGCGACTCACCCCTCCACTTT
CASSQSGTGDSPLHF
>.|TRBJ2-1|TRBV4-2|15|.
TGTGCCAACAGCCATGAGGGCCTAGTTTACAATGAGCAGTTCTTC
CANSHEGLVYNEQFF
>.|TRBJ2-2|TRBV6-2/TRBV6-3|15|.
TGTGCCAGCAGAGGACTACCGGAGTACACCGGGGAGCTATTTTTT
CASRGLPEYTGELFF
>.|TRBJ2-1|TRBV6-6|14|.
TGTGTCAGCAGTTACGGCCAGGGGTACAATCAGCAGTTCTTC
CVSSYGQGYNQQFF
>.|TRBJ2-3|TRBV6-5|13|.
TGTGCCAGTAGTTTCGGGGGCGCAGATACGCAGTATTTT
CASSFGGADTQYF
>TRBD2|TRBJ2-1|TRBV6-2/TRBV6-3|15|.
TGTGCCAGCACAGAGCTAGCGGGAGTCTTAAATGAGCAGTTCTTC
CASTELAGVLNEQFF
>.|TRBJ2-3|TRBV20-1|14|.
TGCAGTGCACAGGACCCCCTCCGCACAGATACGCAGTATTTT
CSAQDPLRTDTQYF
>.|TRBJ1-1|TRBV5-1|15|.
TGCGCCAGCAGCTTGGAACTTGGCGTGAGCATTGAAGCTTTCTTT
CASSLELGVSIEAFF
>TRBD2|TRBJ2-3|TRBV4-2|17|.
TGTGCCAGCAGCCTAGATGGTCCAAGCGGGAGCACAGATATACAGTATTTT
CASSLDGPSGSTDIQYF
>TRBD2|TRBJ2-1|TRBV5-6|14|.
TGTGCCAGCACCCCTCTTCGACTAGCCCATGAGCAGTTCTTC
CASTPLRLAHEQFF
>TRBD2|TRBJ2-3|TRBV6-2/TRBV6-3|17|.
TGTGCCAGCAGTCACTCCCCAGCGGGAAGGCGGGCAGATACGCAGTATTTT
CASSHSPAGRRADTQYF
>.|TRBJ1-1|TRBV6-2/TRBV6-3|15|.
TGTGCCAGCAGCGAGGTGGCACAGGTTTATTCTGAAGCTTTCTTT
CASSEVAQVYSEAFF
>TRBD1|TRBJ2-1|TRBV9|15|few
TGTGCCAGCAGCGGAGGACAGGGGCAAACTAATGAGCAGTTCTTC
CASSGGQGQTNEQFF
>.|TRBJ1-1|TRBV5-1|13|.
TGCGCCAGCAGGGCCCAGTGGAACACTGAAGCTTTCTTT
CASRAQWNTEAFF
>.|TRBJ2-1|TRBV6-1|14|many
TGTGCCAGCACCCCCGTGGGGCTGGGAGGCCCAAACTTCTTC
CASTPVGLGGPNFF
>.|TRBJ2-7|TRBV7-9|8|many
TGTGCCAGCGCCCCAGGGGTCTTC
CASAPGVF
>.|TRBJ2-1|TRBV5-1|18|few
TGCGCCAGCAGCTTGGCCGGGCTAGTGGGAGTGGGGTACAATGAGCAGTTCTTC
CASSLAGLVGVGYNEQFF
>TRBD2|TRBJ2-2|TRBV11-2|14|few
TGTACCAGCAGCTTAGCTCGGGAGGCCGGGGAGCTGTTTTTT
CTSSLAREAGELFF
>.|TRBJ2-7|TRBV7-9|13|.
TGTGCCAGCAGGCGGGACTCCTACTACAAGCAGTACTTC
CASRRDSYYKQYF
>.|TRBJ1-1|TRBV29-1|12|.
TGCAGTGCCGGAAGGGGGAACACTGAAACTTTCTTT
CSAGRGNTETFF
>TRBD1|TRBJ1-6|TRBV11-3|20|.
TGTGCCAGTAGCCCTTCCCGGACAGGACCTTGTAGCTCCTATAATTCACCCCTCCACTTT
CASSPSRTGPCSSYNSPLHF
>TRBD2|TRBJ2-1|TRBV11-2|15|few
TGTGCCAGCAGCATAGGGACTAGCGGTTACAATGAGCAGTTCTTC
CASSIGTSGYNEQFF
>TRBD1|TRBJ2-7|TRBV18|13|.
TGTGCCAGCTCTTCCGACAGGGGCGGGGAGCAGTACTTC
CASSSDRGGEQYF
>.|TRBJ2-1|TRBV12-3/TRBV12-4|14|.
TGTGCCAGCAGTTTTGGGGTTAGCCCTTCTGAGCAGTCCTTC
CASSFGVSPSEQSF
>.|TRBJ1-2|TRBV20-1|14|.
TGCAGTGCTAGAGATCCTGGGGATCCTAGAGACTACACCTTC
CSARDPGDPRDYTF
>.|TRBJ2-7|TRBV4-1|13|.
TGCGCCAGCAGTTTCGACAAACTCTACGAGCAGCACTTT
CASSFDKLYEQHF
>.|TRBJ1-3|TRBV5-1|14|.
TGCGCCAGCAGCCCGGTCTCCTCTGGAAACACCATATATTTT
CASSPVSSGNTIYF
>TRBD1|TRBJ2-3|TRBV10-3|14|.
TGTGCTATCAGTGAGTCCCAGGGGGCAGTTACGCAGTATTTT
CAISESQGAVTQYF
>.|TRBJ2-4|TRBV11-2|13|.
TGTGCCAGCAGCATAGTGGCAGCGGGCATTCAGTACTTC
CASSIVAAGIQYF